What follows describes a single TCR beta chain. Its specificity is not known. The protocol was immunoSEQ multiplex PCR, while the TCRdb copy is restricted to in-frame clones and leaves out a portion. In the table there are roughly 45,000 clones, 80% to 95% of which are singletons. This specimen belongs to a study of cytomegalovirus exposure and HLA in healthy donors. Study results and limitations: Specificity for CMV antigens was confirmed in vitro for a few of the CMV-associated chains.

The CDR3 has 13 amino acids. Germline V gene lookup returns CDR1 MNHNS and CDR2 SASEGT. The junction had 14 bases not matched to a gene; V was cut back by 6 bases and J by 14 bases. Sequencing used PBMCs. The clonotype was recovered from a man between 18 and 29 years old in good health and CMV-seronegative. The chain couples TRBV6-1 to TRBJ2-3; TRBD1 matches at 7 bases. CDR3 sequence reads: CASRGQPQMFPYF. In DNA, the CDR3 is TGTGCCAGCAGGGGACAGCCCCAGATGTTTCCGTATTTT.